This TCR beta chain was captured by sequencing in a study of cytotoxic CD8 clonotypes in ibrutinib-treated CLL. Overall study context: Patients: around 11 relapsed/refractory, some 15 treatment-naive, 17 to 18 IGHV unmutated. Collecting the response samples happened after a median about twelve months of treatment, with a range of 6 to 36.

Here immunoSEQ multiplex PCR was the method, and the copy in TCRdb shows in-frame clones only, minus some. The sample shows around 97,000 clones, 78% of them seen only once. The CDR3 is 13 residues long. Trimming pared 3 bases from V and 3 bases from J, leaving 8 bases between. The germline gives CDR1 SQVTM, CDR2 ANQGSEA. This clone was recorded a few times. The authors obtained approximately 2 micrograms of genomic DNA from cryopreserved PBMCs for TCR beta libraries. This clonotype originated in a human donor with chronic lymphocytic leukemia. Sequencing was performed on PBMCs, taken after 12 months of ibrutinib treatment. The rearrangement links TRBV29-1 to TRBJ2-2; perhaps TRBD2 as D (6 bases). The CDR3 region has the DNA TGCAGCGTTGACAGGGAGGACACCGGGGAGCTGTTTTTT. It codes for CSVDREDTGELFF.